Listed below are T cell receptor beta chains from one sample, sequenced in a study of tumor-infiltrating lymphocytes in primary liver carcinoma. TCRdb passed the multiplex PCR reads through MiXCR, listing each CDR3 protein once. Altogether roughly 24,000 distinct CDR3 sequences are present, more than 70% being singletons, with the ten largest covering about 32%. The material sequenced was liver tumor tissue from sampling region 5. These TCRs come from a woman in her twenties or thirties with primary liver carcinoma and hepatitis B virus infection. CDR3s include the opening cysteine and the closing phenylalanine or tryptophan. A D gene is named only where the DNA matches it firmly. Clone size, where shown, is once, few, many, or a class for clones that have expanded.

J: TRBJ1-3; D: -; length: 16; V: TRBV18; size: many; CDR3: CASSRTGTVLGNTIYF; DNA: TGTGCCAGCTCACGTACAGGGACCGTCCTTGGAAACACCATATATTTT
J: TRBJ2-2; D: TRBD1; length: 16; V: TRBV4-3; size: -; CDR3: CASSPSGTGDTGELFF; DNA: TGCGCCAGCAGCCCATCCGGGACAGGGGACACCGGGGAGCTGTTTTTT
J: TRBJ2-2; D: -; length: 18; V: TRBV6-5; size: once; CDR3: CASCYSPGFGSGIGELFF; DNA: -
J: TRBJ1-2; D: -; length: 14; V: TRBV13; size: -; CDR3: CASNLKEDFYGYTF; DNA: TGTGCCAGCAACTTAAAAGAGGACTTCTATGGCTACACCTTC
J: TRBJ1-2; D: -; length: 15; V: TRBV28; size: -; CDR3: CASIQGHVANHGYTF; DNA: TGTGCCAGCATCCAAGGACATGTGGCTAACCATGGCTACACCTTC
J: TRBJ1-2; D: TRBD1; length: 16; V: TRBV4-2; size: -; CDR3: CASSQDPQGAGYGYTF; DNA: TGTGCCAGCAGCCAAGATCCACAGGGGGCTGGCTATGGCTACACCTTC
J: TRBJ2-5; D: TRBD2; length: 15; V: TRBV6-5; size: -; CDR3: CASSGKSGRFGTQHF; DNA: TGTGCCAGCAGTGGAAAGAGCGGGAGATTCGGGACCCAGCATTTC
J: TRBJ2-7; D: -; length: 15; V: TRBV6-1; size: -; CDR3: CASSGSLGIGGEEYF; DNA: TGTGCTAGCAGTGGGAGTCTGGGGATAGGAGGAGAGGAGTACTTC
J: TRBJ2-3; D: -; length: 16; V: TRBV4-3; size: -; CDR3: CASGQGFVGARHTQYF; DNA: TGCGCTAGCGGCCAAGGTTTTGTGGGAGCCAGGCATACGCAGTATTTT
J: TRBJ2-7; D: -; length: 18; V: TRBV4-3; size: -; CDR3: CTSSQAATGAHISYEQYF; DNA: TGCACCAGCAGCCAAGCTGCGACGGGGGCTCACATTAGCTACGAGCAGTACTTC
J: TRBJ1-1; D: TRBD1; length: 14; V: TRBV24-1; size: -; CDR3: CATVSGGGDTEAFF; DNA: TGTGCCACTGTTTCAGGGGGAGGGGACACTGAAGCTTTCTTT
J: TRBJ2-2; D: TRBD2; length: 19; V: TRBV4-3; size: -; CDR3: CASSVLVGGPRSNTWELIF; DNA: TGCGCCAGCAGCGTACTAGTGGGAGGGCCCCGTTCGAACACCTGGGAGCTGATTTTT
J: TRBJ2-3; D: TRBD2; length: 16; V: TRBV11-1; size: -; CDR3: CVSSKGLVVSTDTQYF; DNA: TGTGTCAGCAGCAAGGGACTAGTGGTTAGCACAGATACGCAGTATTTT
J: TRBJ2-1; D: TRBD2; length: 18; V: TRBV7-2; size: -; CDR3: CASSQGLAGAGGYNEQFF; DNA: TGTGCCAGCAGCCAGGGTCTAGCGGGAGCTGGAGGGTACAATGAGCAGTTCTTC
J: TRBJ2-2; D: -; length: 19; V: TRBV6-1; size: -; CDR3: CASSETLSGGASNTGELFF; DNA: TGTGCCAGCAGTGAAACCCTTTCCGGGGGCGCTTCGAACACCGGGGAGCTGTTTTTT
J: TRBJ2-1; D: -; length: 14; V: TRBV10-3; size: once; CDR3: CAISPGATRDEQLF; DNA: TGTGCCATCAGTCCCGGGGCGACCCGGGATGAGCAGCTCTTC
J: TRBJ2-2; D: -; length: 15; V: TRBV6-5; size: -; CDR3: CASSPRAGFSGELFF; DNA: TGTGCCAGCAGTCCGCGGGCAGGTTTCAGCGGGGAGCTGTTTTTT
J: TRBJ2-5; D: -; length: 15; V: TRBV12-3/TRBV12-4; size: few; CDR3: CASSTYPRSEETKYF; DNA: TGTGCGAGCAGCACCTACCCCAGGAGCGAAGAGACCAAGTACTTC
J: TRBJ2-4; D: TRBD2; length: 17; V: TRBV5-5; size: few; CDR3: CTSSLVGMREGSDIQYF; DNA: TGTACTAGCAGCTTAGTAGGGATGAGGGAGGGGTCGGACATTCAGTACTTC
J: TRBJ1-3; D: -; length: 14; V: TRBV10-3; size: few; CDR3: CAISESVSGNTMYF; DNA: TGTGCTATCAGTGAGTCAGTATCTGGAAACACCATGTATTTT
J: TRBJ2-7; D: TRBD2; length: 13; V: TRBV10-2; size: -; CDR3: CASNRAGYYDQYF; DNA: TGCGCAAGCAATCGAGCGGGGTACTACGATCAGTACTTC
J: TRBJ1-2; D: -; length: 15; V: TRBV4-2; size: -; CDR3: CASSQDAGRGCGYTF; DNA: TGTGCCAGCAGCCAAGATGCGGGGCGCGGGTGTGGTTACACATTC